The 24 T cell receptor beta chains presented below share a single source sample, sequenced in a study of identifying expanded T cells in peripheral blood. Method: immunoSEQ multiplex PCR; TCRdb's copy keeps in-frame clones and lacks some. In the table there are just under 65,000 clones, around 87% of which are singletons. The specimen sequenced was blood. These receptors were taken from a person aged 18-69 years in good health.

Within the sample, this clone is medium-sized. The chain links TRBV6-6 to TRBJ1-5; possible D gene TRBD1, 6 bases. Germline-derived CDR1 and CDR2 are MNHNY and SVGAGI (reference sequence). CDR3 length equals 13 residues. V lost 6 bases to trimming and J lost 3 bases, with 9 bases between them. CDR3 bases: TGTGCCAGCAGACAGGGAGTCAATCAGCCCCAGCATTTT. This sequence encodes CASRQGVNQPQHF.

In this sample, this clone turned up a few times. The V gene is TRBV21-1, the J gene TRBJ2-7; the table's D call, TRBD1, has no DNA check behind it. TRBV21-1 is labeled a pseudogene. This CDR3 comprises 14 residues. The CDR3 protein is CASSKESQVYEQYF. The CDR3 bases are TGTGCCAGCAGCAAAGAATCCCAGGTCTACGAGCAGTACTTC.

There are a few counts of this clone. J is TRBJ1-3 and V is TRBV4-3; no firm D call. Per germline, CDR1 LGHNA and CDR2 YSLEER. The CDR3 runs to 16 residues. Deletions cut 1 base from V and 4 bases from J, with 14 bases between. In nucleotides, the CDR3 is TGCGCCAGCAGCCAAGTAGAGGGCTCCGGCGGAAACACCATATATTTT. Protein sequence: CASSQVEGSGGNTIYF.

The rearrangement uses TRBV6-5 and TRBJ2-1, with unresolved D. V was shortened by 5 bases and J by 10 bases, with 12 bases between the two germline ends. The CDR3 is made up of 12 amino acids. Germline V gene sequence: CDR1 MNHEY, CDR2 SVGAGI. The CDR3 protein is CASSPLTEEQFF. The DNA of the CDR3 is TGTGCCAGCAGTCCCCTCACCGAAGAGCAGTTCTTC.

J is TRBJ2-1 and V is TRBV28; 8 bases map to TRBD2. The CDR3 runs 14 residues. The V and J ends lost 6 bases and 8 bases, in that order; junction bases with no gene match: 9. Germline assignment: CDR1 MDHEN and CDR2 SYDVKM. The CDR3 DNA sequence: TGTGCCAGCAGCCTCCTCGGGGGGGCGTATGAGCAGTTCTTC. It translates to CASSLLGGAYEQFF.

The V and J genes are TRBV5-4 and TRBJ1-1; D perhaps matches TRBD1 (5 bases). V was clipped by 1 base and J by 7 bases, with 17 bases between them. Germline V gene sequence: CDR1 SGHNT, CDR2 YYREEE (reference sequence). This CDR3 contains 15 residues. CDR3 DNA: TGTGCCAGCAGCTTGATTACGACAAAAGGGGATGAAGCTTTCTTT. Translated: CASSLITTKGDEAFF.

The chain links TRBV30 to TRBJ1-1; D ambiguous. V was trimmed by 3 bases and J by 7 bases, leaving 6 bases between them. The CDR3 contains 10 residues. Germline assignment: CDR1 GTSNPN and CDR2 SVGIG (reference sequence). The CDR3 protein is CAWSGLEAFF. The CDR3 region has the DNA TGTGCCTGGAGCGGACTTGAAGCTTTCTTT. Filled out from reference TRBV30 and TRBJ1-1, the complete variable domain reads SQTIHQWPATLVQPVGSPLSLECTVEGTSNPNLYWYRQAAGRGLQLLFYSVGIGQISSEVPQNLSASRPQDRQFILSSKKLLLSDSGFYLCAWSGLEAFFGQGTRLTVV.

This clone was detected only a few times. The same CDR3 arises from other DNA sequences in this sample as well. The V call is TRBV5-1, the J call TRBJ2-5, with 11 bases fitting TRBD2. Germline V CDR1 and CDR2: SGHRS, YFSETQ. V gave up 4 bases and J gave up 2 bases; unmatched junction bases: 4. The CDR3 length is 15 residues. CDR3 residues: CASSPGLAGQETQYF. The CDR3 DNA follows: TGCGCCAGCAGCCCTGGACTAGCGGGTCAAGAGACCCAGTACTTC.

The chain has TRBV21-1 and TRBJ1-6; TRBD1 is taken as the D call from the table, unchecked against the DNA. TRBV21-1 is labeled a pseudogene. The CDR3 is made up of 19 amino acids. The CDR3 here is CASSTWTGCGDPDPSPLHF. CDR3 nucleotides: TGTGCCAGCAGCACCTGGACAGGGTGCGGGGACCCGGATCCTTCACCCCTCCACTTT.

A remark on this clone: The junction shows a germline mismatch at one end, possibly a read error. The chain joins TRBV5-4 to TRBJ2-7; 11 nucleotides line up with TRBD1. This CDR3 has 16 amino acids. Germline V gene data show CDR1 as SGHNT and CDR2 as YYREEE (reference sequence). The CDR3 sequence is CASSQDYGTGGYEQYF. The CDR3 DNA reads as TGCGCCAGCAGCCAAGATTACGGGACAGGGGGCTACGAGCAGTACTTC.

The chain recombines TRBV18 with TRBJ1-4; TRBD1 agrees at 8 bases. The length of the CDR3 is 15 residues. CDR1 KGHSH and CDR2 LQKENI come from the germline V gene. V was pared by 3 bases and J by 6 bases, with 6 bases of the junction left unmatched. CDR3 coding DNA: TGTGCCAGCTCACCGCAGGACAGGGCCCATGAAAAACTGTTTTTT. Its protein product is CASSPQDRAHEKLFF.

In this sample, this clone turned up a few times. The rearrangement joins TRBV25-1 to TRBJ1-2; a weak D match, TRBD1 (5 bases). The V and J ends lost 5 bases and 5 bases respectively, with 21 bases between them. The germline V gene encodes CDR1 MGHDK and CDR2 SYGVNS. This CDR3 spans 16 amino acids. The CDR3 DNA reads TGTGCCAGCAGTCCGCAGCAGGGTCGGGACTTGTATGGCTACACCTTC. Its protein product is CASSPQQGRDLYGYTF.

The chain combines TRBV29-1 with TRBJ2-1, with TRBD2 identical over 8 bases. The germline V gene encodes CDR1 SQVTM and CDR2 ANQGSEA. V lost 2 bases to trimming and J lost 0 bases; unmatched junction nucleotides: 3. This CDR3 is built from 15 residues. CDR3 coding DNA: TGCAGCGTTGAACTAGCGGGTAGCTCCTACAATGAGCAGTTCTTC. It codes for CSVELAGSSYNEQFF.

V gene TRBV30 combines with J gene TRBJ1-5, with D possibly being TRBD1 (5 bases). Germline values: CDR1 GTSNPN, CDR2 SVGIG (reference sequence). This CDR3 spans 14 amino acids. Deletions cut 0 bases from V and 5 bases from J, with 11 bases between. The CDR3 region has the DNA TGTGCCTGGAGTGTACTTGGGGGGGATCAGCCCCAGCATTTT. Encoded protein: CAWSVLGGDQPQHF.

The rearrangement uses TRBV6-6 and TRBJ2-7; TRBD1 matches 9 bases. The CDR3 length is 15 residues. The germline CDR1 and CDR2 sequences are MNHNY and SVGAGI (reference sequence). The V and J ends lost 0 bases and 2 bases, in that order; junction bases with no gene match: 2. The CDR3 DNA is TGTGCCAGCAGTTACTCGGGACAGGGTCCCTACGAGCAGTACTTC. It codes for CASSYSGQGPYEQYF.

This clone was detected only once. V usage is TRBV18 and J usage is TRBJ2-7, with TRBD1 matching over 9 bases. This CDR3 comprises 16 residues. Germline V gene data show CDR1 as KGHSH and CDR2 as LQKENI. V was pared by 3 bases and J by 2 bases, with 8 bases of the junction left unmatched. The DNA of the CDR3 is TGTGCCAGCTCACCTAGAACCGGGACAGGGACCTACGAGCAGTACTTC. Translated: CASSPRTGTGTYEQYF.

The chain links TRBV6-4 to TRBJ2-1; 16 positions match TRBD2. This CDR3 is built from 16 residues. The V gene's germline CDR1 is MRHNA and CDR2 SNTAGT. V trimming: 4 bases; J trimming: 9 bases; junction bases outside the gene matches: 6. The CDR3 nucleotides are TGTGCCAGCAGTGTGGGGACTAGCGGGGGGGCCGGTGAGCAGTTCTTC. This translates into CASSVGTSGGAGEQFF.

The J gene is TRBJ2-3, the V gene TRBV30; TRBD2 aligns across 11 bases. The junction had 8 bases not matched to a gene; V was cut back by 3 bases and J by 0 bases. CDR1 GTSNPN and CDR2 SVGIG come from the germline V gene (reference sequence). The length of the CDR3 is 17 residues. CDR3 loop: CAWSGNSGGVSTDTQYF. In DNA, the CDR3 is TGTGCCTGGAGCGGGAATAGCGGGGGGGTAAGCACAGATACGCAGTATTTT.

The chain has TRBV11-3 and TRBJ2-3, with D perhaps matching TRBD1 or TRBD2 (6 bases each). V lost 1 base and J 4 bases, leaving 9 bases between the germline ends. Germline loops: CDR1 SGHNT, CDR2 YENEEA. This CDR3 spans 14 amino acids. The CDR3 protein is CASSLGGAADTQYF. The CDR3 DNA reads TGTGCCAGCAGCTTAGGGGGGGCGGCAGATACGCAGTATTTT.

The chain has TRBV4-2 and TRBJ1-5; D is perhaps TRBD1 (6 bases). The CDR3 sequence is 15 residues long. CDR1 LGHNA and CDR2 YNFKEQ come from the germline V gene. The germline V and J ends were trimmed by 1 base and 2 bases, with 9 bases remaining between them. This CDR3 reads CASSQVHRGNQPQHF. Written as DNA, the CDR3 is TGTGCCAGCAGCCAAGTTCACAGGGGCAATCAGCCCCAGCATTTT.

The chain combines TRBV5-4 with TRBJ2-1; 9 bases are a match to TRBD2. Germline CDR1 is SGHNT and CDR2 is YYREEE (reference sequence). Trimming at V came to 9 bases and at J to 5 bases, leaving 15 bases not matched to a gene. CDR3 length equals 16 residues. CDR3 bases: TGTGCCACCCTTTCGCGGGGGGGCCAATCCAACAATGAGCAGTTCTTC. It yields the protein CATLSRGGQSNNEQFF.

The chain carries TRBV4-3 and TRBJ2-5, with D tentatively TRBD2 (5 bases). V was shortened by 0 bases and J by 5 bases, with 7 bases between the two germline ends. Germline CDR1 and CDR2: LGHNA and YSLEER. The CDR3 consists of 13 residues. The DNA for the CDR3 is TGCGCCAGCAGCCAAGATCGAGGGGAGACCCAGTACTTC. Its protein is CASSQDRGETQYF.

The chain is built from TRBV4-1 and TRBJ1-2, with D maybe TRBD1 (5 bases). Trimming left V 0 bases short and J 4 bases short, with 12 bases between. CDR3 size: 15 residues. Per germline, CDR1 MGHRA and CDR2 YSYEKL. CDR3: CASSQDHGGGYGYTF. CDR3 nucleotides: TGCGCCAGCAGCCAAGACCATGGTGGGGGCTATGGCTACACCTTC.

The rearrangement links TRBV6-1 to TRBJ2-6; no clear D gene. V was clipped by 0 bases and J by 2 bases, with 5 bases between them. In germline, CDR1 is MNHNS, CDR2 SASEGT. The CDR3 consists of 15 residues. CDR3 sequence (DNA): TGTGCCAGCAGTGAAGCCTCAACTGGGGCCAACGTCCTGACTTTC. It translates to CASSEASTGANVLTF.